This T cell receptor beta chain appears in the sequencing data of a study of shared clonotypes between healthy human individuals. Study background: Each donor's CD8 memory used one plate, CD8 naive two, each CD4 subset three.

Naivety among CD8 cells was defined by CD45RO negativity and positive CCR7 selection, thereby excluding terminally differentiated effector memory CD45RA+ cells. The donors were adults (healthy and HIV-negative) with no recent acute infections or vaccinations. Trimming cost V 1 base and J 3 bases, with 13 bases left between them. CDR3 length equals 15 residues. Germline values: CDR1 MRHNA, CDR2 SNTAGT. Data came from immunoSEQ multiplex PCR; TCRdb stores just in-frame clones and leaves some out. This table has about 580,000 clones, about 98% appearing once. The receptor was derived from a man aged 30-40 years in good health. The rearrangement links TRBV6-4 to TRBJ2-7; D ambiguous. Sample: naive CD8+ T cells sorted from blood. DNA for the CDR3: TGTGCCAGCAGTGACTTGGCACACCAACTCTACGAGCAGTACTTC. Translation gives CASSDLAHQLYEQYF.